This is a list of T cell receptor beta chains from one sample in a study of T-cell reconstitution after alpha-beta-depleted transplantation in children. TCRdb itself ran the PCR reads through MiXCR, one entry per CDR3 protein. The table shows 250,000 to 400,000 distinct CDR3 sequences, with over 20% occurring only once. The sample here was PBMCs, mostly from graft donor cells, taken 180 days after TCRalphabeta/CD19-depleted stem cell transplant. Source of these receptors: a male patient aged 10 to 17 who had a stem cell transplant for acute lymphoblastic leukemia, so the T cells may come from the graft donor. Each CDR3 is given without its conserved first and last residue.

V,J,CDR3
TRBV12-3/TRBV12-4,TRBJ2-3,ASTLSGRGPHTDTQY
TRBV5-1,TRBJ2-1,ASSPGLAGEYSYNEQF
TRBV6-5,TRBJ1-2,ASRSRDGNYGYT
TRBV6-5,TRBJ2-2,ASSYGLAGTGELF
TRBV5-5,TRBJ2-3,ASSQNPLAPGDTQY
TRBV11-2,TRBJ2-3,ASSLVFGLAGSIFTDTQY
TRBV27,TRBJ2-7,ASSLGGLAGLPRYGEQY
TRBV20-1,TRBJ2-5,SARDMEPWETQY
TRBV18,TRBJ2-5,ASSPWGPTGPQETQY
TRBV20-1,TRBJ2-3,SAFGLHTDTQY
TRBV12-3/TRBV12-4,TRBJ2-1,ASSLGRDRGLYNEQF
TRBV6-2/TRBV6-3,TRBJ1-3,ASRYSWDTIY
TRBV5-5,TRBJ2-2,ASSTGGRNTGELF
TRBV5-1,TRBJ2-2,ASSWTSWAGELF
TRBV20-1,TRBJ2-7,SARSTSGSYEQY
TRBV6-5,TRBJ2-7,ASSHTGQGKGEQY
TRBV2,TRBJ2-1,ATQGGRIAYNEQF
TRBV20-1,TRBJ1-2,SARDSLGYT
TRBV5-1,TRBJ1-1,ASSFVTGGETEAF
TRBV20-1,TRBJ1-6,SAIPGQGDNSPLH
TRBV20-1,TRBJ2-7,SARGQPYEQY
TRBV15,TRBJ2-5,ATSRTRTGTQETQY
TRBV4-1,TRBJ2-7,ASSQAGFRGALDYEQY
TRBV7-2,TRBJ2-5,ASSLALRVLKETQY
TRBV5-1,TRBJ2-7,ASSLARDGYEQY
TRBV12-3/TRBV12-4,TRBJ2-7,ASSFVGRIYEQY
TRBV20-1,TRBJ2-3,SAREGRLSTDTQY
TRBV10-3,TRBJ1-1,AISESGVNTEAF
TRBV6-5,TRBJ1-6,ASSYGQMYNSPLH
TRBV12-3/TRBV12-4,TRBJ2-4,ASSLWGANIQY
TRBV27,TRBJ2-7,ASARGVTSGSYEQY
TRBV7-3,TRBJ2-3,ASSPSGLVVGKYTQY
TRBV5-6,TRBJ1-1,ASSLGREGLRTEAF
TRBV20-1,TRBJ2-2,SARDRPGPGELF
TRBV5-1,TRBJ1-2,ATSQGRANYGYT
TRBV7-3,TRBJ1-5,ASSSQGASQPQH
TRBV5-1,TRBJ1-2,ASSLAQGDGYT
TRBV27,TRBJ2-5,ASSLSPSGVAQY
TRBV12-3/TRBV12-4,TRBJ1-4,ASSFRGVLELF
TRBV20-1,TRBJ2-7,SARDILHGQY
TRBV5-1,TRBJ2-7,ASSLDTYEQY
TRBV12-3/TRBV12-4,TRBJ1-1,ASRTGTGGLLRSMNTEAF
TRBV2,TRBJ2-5,ASIEDQETQY
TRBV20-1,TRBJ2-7,SARIAGGYEQY
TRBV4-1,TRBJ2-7,ASSQVPGEQY
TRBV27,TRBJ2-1,ASSLGHGTSGNEQF
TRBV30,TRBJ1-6,AWRRPPEGLGSPLH
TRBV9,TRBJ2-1,ASSVAAGVSYEQF
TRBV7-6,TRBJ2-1,ASSRTSFYNEQF